The subject of this entry is one TCR beta chain. The CDR3 contains 15 residues. The V gene lost 0 bases and the J gene lost 6 bases, with 15 bases spanning the gap. The germline V gene encodes CDR1 SGHRS and CDR2 YFSETQ. The sample comes from a study of blood T cell repertoires in COVID-19. Study background: PBMCs, B-cell-depleted T cells, or T cells provided the cDNA or gDNA that made up the material.

Original methodology: Reference gene primer amplification yielded estimated nucleated cell counts. Libraries were prepared by immunoSEQ multiplex PCR; TCRdb keeps only in-frame clonotypes and omits some of them. V, J and clone size are taken as reported in that table, and D and trimming were inferred from the DNA itself. The sample shows 390,000 or so clones, around 83% of them seen only once. Sample: PBMCs or T cells enriched from blood (not recorded which). This clonotype was obtained from a woman between 50 and 59 years old who had recovered from COVID-19. The chain employs TRBV5-1 and TRBJ1-2; perhaps TRBD1 as D (5 bases). CDR3 sequence: CASSLDGSTGDGYTF. The CDR3 DNA follows: TGCGCCAGCAGCTTGGATGGCTCCACAGGAGATGGCTACACCTTC. Combining the CDR3 with reference TRBV5-1 and TRBJ1-2 gives the whole variable domain KAGVTQTPRYLIKTRGQQVTLSCSPISGHRSVSWYQQTPGQGLQFLFEYFSETQRNKGNFPGRFSGRQFSNSRSEMNVSTLELGDSALYLCASSLDGSTGDGYTFGSGTRLTVV.